The clone carrying this T cell receptor (beta chain) was picked up a small number of times. The data were taken from a study of cytomegalovirus exposure and HLA in healthy donors. The V gene's germline CDR1 is MNHEY and CDR2 SVGAGI. The CDR3 is made up of 14 amino acids. V was cut by 2 bases and J by 4 bases, with 9 bases left in between. Generated by immunoSEQ multiplex PCR, the TCRdb table keeps only in-frame clones and is missing some. The sample has 150,000 to 170,000 clones, 86% seen once. The sequence derives from a man aged 18-30 years in good health and CMV-seropositive. The specimen sequenced was PBMCs. The rearrangement uses TRBV6-5 and TRBJ1-5; tentatively, D is TRBD1 (5 bases). CDR3 in DNA: TGTGCCAGCAGTTACAGGGGCCCAAATCAGCCCCAGCATTTT. Encoded protein: CASSYRGPNQPQHF.